This TCR beta chain was observed in a study of identical twins (dated by TCRdb to about 2016). Background for the entire study: To test whether fetal clonotypes persist, this study deep-sequenced TCR alpha and beta repertoires from monozygotic twins, from unrelated adults of various ages, and from cord blood. To rule out contamination, replicate twin experiments were performed at different times with different library preparation protocols. What the study reported, not specific to this receptor: Out-of-frame TCR alpha sharing in monozygotic twins was systematically underestimated by recombination models, whereas sharing between unrelated individuals was in agreement with the recombination models. Because the same donors could not be followed over many years, the conclusions relied on cross-sectional statistical analysis. Invariant T cells such as MAIT and iNKT could partly confound zero-insertion analyses, though diverse VJ usage argued against this for most clonotypes. Abundant cord blood beta clonotypes had fewer insertions, young adult naive repertoires showed a similar but weaker trend, and memory repertoires showed no such trend. Compared with coincidental sharing between unrelated individuals, out-of-frame TCR alpha sequences shared between twins had an excess of sequences with low generation probability. A weaker excess of twin sharing was found in beta out-of-frame sequences because the signal-to-noise ratio was lowered by fewer shared sequences.

The trim is 2 bases for V and 1 base for J, with a gap of 8 bases between the germline ends. The CDR3 runs 15 amino acids, cysteine and phenylalanine included. Kept here is only the CDR3 DNA, which spans 45 bases and is read in frame from base 1. Libraries came from 5' RACE. Sequencing took place on an Illumina HiSeq 2000. A universal primer binding site was added through template switching, and the final cDNA carried a unique molecular identifier so that TCR cDNA molecules could be counted accurately. Specific primers in the conserved constant-segment region were used to synthesize first-strand cDNA for the TCR alpha and beta chains. Each cDNA library was double barcoded, with a SMART-Mk sample barcode plus Illumina barcodes, to control for contamination. TruSeq adapter sequences along with Illumina sample barcodes were introduced in two successive PCR steps. TCR alpha and beta cDNA libraries were sequenced on the Illumina HiSeq platform with custom primers. The published analysis was carried out like this. Raw reads were processed with MiGEC to extract unique molecular identifiers, and MiXCR was used to determine CDR3 positions. Recombination models were inferred per individual with the repgenHMM and IGoR tools using an EM algorithm. The analysis of shared clonotypes was done with the tcR package in R, with sharing normalized by the product of cloneset sizes. To study raw recombination without the effects of thymic and clonal selection, out-of-frame nonproductive sequences were analyzed. TCRdb reworked the public reads: Q25 trimming with fastp, MiXCR clone assembly, productive beta chains retained. A single entry per CDR3 protein holds the most common genes and DNA from its merged rows. TCRdb, not the original authors, processed these V and J calls. The sample table lists about 570,000 distinct CDR3 sequences, over 8.5% of them with a count of one. Of the sample, around 3.1% falls within the top ten clones.

The sample holds many counts of this clonotype. Its target antigen remains unknown. Per-nucleotide qualities are absent, and no much larger clonotype sits a single base away. Only healthy Caucasian donors were included. The twin cohort comprised three pairs of female monozygotic twins, all aged roughly 18 to 29 years. Peripheral blood mononuclear cells were the source from which RNA for the TCR libraries was isolated. The sample also formed part of further work on yellow fever vaccine responses in identical twins. The second publication reports: According to the authors, in identical twins the way T cells responded to vaccination appeared partly convergent and partly personalized. Focusing on identical twins, the study followed the T cell clones that responded to the vaccine, and did so with precision.

The chain is encoded by TRBV12-3 or TRBV12-4 joined to TRBJ2-2, with TRBD1 as a weak D call on 6 bases. The receptor was derived from a woman younger than 35 in good health. Input material: PBMCs. CDR3 protein: CASSLQGLNTGELFF. The DNA sequence is as follows: TGTGCCAGCAGTTTACAGGGGCTGAACACCGGGGAGCTGTTTTTT.